The rows below give T cell receptor beta chains drawn from one sample of a study of T cells after posttransplantation cyclophosphamide. Assay: immunoSEQ multiplex PCR; the TCRdb copy retains only in-frame clones and omits some. The sample gives about 4,300 clones, approximately 80% of which show up once; about a third is in the top ten. Here the sequenced sample was PBMCs, taken after allogeneic stem cell transplant with posttransplant cyclophosphamide. These receptor sequences come from a male patient between 40 and 49 years old who received an allogeneic stem cell transplant from a related donor, was CMV-positive, and had acute and chronic GVHD. Some T cells may originate from the graft donor. Both conserved end residues are part of each CDR3. The size of a clone is reported for some rows only, either as once, few or many, or as a class for expanded clones.

j_call v_call clone_size cdr3_aa
TRBJ1-1 TRBV11-2 - CASSLTENTEAFF
TRBJ1-3 TRBV20-1 - CSVDSRNTIYF
TRBJ2-5 TRBV6-6 - CASSYLQGSQETQYF
TRBJ2-5 TRBV6-5 - CASRKTGQETQYF
TRBJ2-5 TRBV7-2 - CASSLGGDPKETQYF
TRBJ2-1 TRBV7-2 medium-sized CASSPLWSGTRGNEQFF
TRBJ1-3 TRBV19 - CASSQGQGILDTIYF
TRBJ1-2 TRBV2 - CASSYGGEDYGYTF
TRBJ2-5 TRBV6-6 - CASSTGTSGETQYF
TRBJ2-1 TRBV5-6 - CASSLYGTGYNEQFF
TRBJ2-3 TRBV30 once CAWSETGGWYTQYF
TRBJ1-1 TRBV6-6 - CASSSGGNRRAFF
TRBJ1-5 TRBV15 - CATSREGQGKLNQPQHF
TRBJ2-7 TRBV27 - CASRPRRDLYEQYF
TRBJ2-5 TRBV10-1 few CASSVYGTCVVETQYF
TRBJ1-1 TRBV5-3 - CARSLDRAPDNTEAFF
TRBJ1-4 TRBV6-5 - CASRLSAPGNEKLFF
TRBJ2-1 TRBV7-2 - CASSPRDNNYNEQFF
TRBJ1-5 TRBV19 - CASSLKGPNTGGYQPQHF
TRBJ2-2 TRBV6-6 - CASTTSSPGELFF
TRBJ1-4 TRBV7-3 - CASSLTVQGATNEKLFF
TRBJ1-1 TRBV5-1 - CASSLAERVVSTEAFF
TRBJ2-2 TRBV5-5 - CASSQGTTTLTGELFF
TRBJ2-2 TRBV7-9 once CASIPPEGSLLTGELFF
TRBJ1-5 TRBV6-5 - CASSPRHLSNQPQHF
TRBJ2-3 TRBV4-3 - CASSQGTSADTQYF
TRBJ1-6 TRBV27 - CASSPVPVYNSPLHF
TRBJ2-3 TRBV5-1 - CASSTGGDTQYF
TRBJ2-7 TRBV10-1 - CASSDFPLSGIRSYEQYF
TRBJ2-1 TRBV4-3 medium-sized CARGIAGDIHEQFF
TRBJ2-3 TRBV10-1 - CASSEATATDTQYF
TRBJ2-2 TRBV5-4 - CASSFASGRAGELFF
TRBJ2-1 TRBV7-2 - CASSLRGRSPYNEQFF